These T cell receptor beta chains were read from a single sample in a study of blood T cell repertoires in COVID-19. Method: immunoSEQ multiplex PCR; TCRdb's copy keeps in-frame clones and lacks some. The table shows a few hundred thousand clones, with 80% to 85% occurring only once. The sequencing input was PBMCs or T cells enriched from blood (not recorded which). Receptors originate from a man aged 50 to 59 who had recovered from COVID-19. CDR3s include the opening cysteine and the closing phenylalanine or tryptophan. D genes are given only for firm matches. Only part of the rows carry a size: once, few, many, or a class if the clone is expanded.

TRBV7-3	TRBD2	once	TRBJ2-7	TGTGCCAGCAGCCCTACGGGAGGTGTGGGGTACGAGCAGTACTTC	CASSPTGGVGYEQYF
TRBV5-4	TRBD2	-	TRBJ2-7	TGTGCCAGCAGCGTACGCCCGGGGGGCTACGAGCAGTACTTC	CASSVRPGGYEQYF
TRBV7-2	-	-	TRBJ2-2	TGTGCCAGCAGCTCCGACACCGGGGAGCTGTTTTTT	CASSSDTGELFF
TRBV19	-	once	TRBJ1-5	TGTGCCAGTAGTATAAGCGGTGGCCGTCAGCATTTT	CASSISGGRQHF
TRBV15	-	-	TRBJ1-4	TGTGCCACCAGCAGAGATGGAGGGACTGCAACTAATGAAAAACTGTTTTTT	CATSRDGGTATNEKLFF
TRBV7-9	TRBD1	-	TRBJ1-1	TGTGCCAGCAGAGAAGGGGGCTACACTGAAGCTTTCTTT	CASREGGYTEAFF
TRBV30	TRBD1	-	TRBJ2-6	TGTGCCTGGAGACTACAGGGGCCTGGGGCCAACGTCCTGACTTTC	CAWRLQGPGANVLTF
TRBV9	TRBD1	-	TRBJ2-5	TGTGCCAGCAGCGTAGAGGGACAGGGTAGGAGGACCCAGTACTTC	CASSVEGQGRRTQYF
TRBV11-1	TRBD1	many	TRBJ2-7	TGTGCCAGCAGCTTAGCGACAGGGCAAGACGAGCAGTACTTC	CASSLATGQDEQYF
TRBV9	-	-	TRBJ1-6	TGTGCCAGCAGCGTAGATGTTCGAGGAGGTAATTCACCCCTCCACTTT	CASSVDVRGGNSPLHF
TRBV18	TRBD2	-	TRBJ2-1	TGTGCCAGCTCATCCCCCCTAGCGGGGGCCGACAATGAGCAGTTCTTC	CASSSPLAGADNEQFF
TRBV28	-	few	TRBJ1-2	TGTGCCAGCAAGAGAGGAGGCTACACCTTC	CASKRGGYTF
TRBV5-6	-	-	TRBJ1-1	TGTGCCAGCAGCTTCGGGAACACTGAAGCTTTCTTT	CASSFGNTEAFF
TRBV7-8	TRBD2	once	TRBJ2-7	TGTGCCAGCAGCTTAAATCTATTAGCGGGAGTCGAGCAGTACTTC	CASSLNLLAGVEQYF
TRBV19	-	-	TRBJ1-5	TGTGCCACCGAGGGGGGGCGGGGATTTAGCAATCAGCCCCAGCATTTT	CATEGGRGFSNQPQHF
TRBV7-8	-	-	TRBJ1-1	TGTGCCAGCAGCTTAGGGGCGGGAGCGGACACTGAAGCTTTCTTT	CASSLGAGADTEAFF
TRBV12-3/TRBV12-4	-	-	TRBJ2-3	TGTGCCAGCAAAGAGAGGGTCTTTGATACGCAGTATTTT	CASKERVFDTQYF
TRBV7-9	TRBD1	-	TRBJ1-2	TGTGCCAGCAGCCCCGGACAGGACTATGGCTACACCTTC	CASSPGQDYGYTF
TRBV28	-	-	TRBJ2-1	TGTGCCAGCAGTCACGGGATGAGCTATGAGCAGTTCTTC	CASSHGMSYEQFF
TRBV6-2/TRBV6-3	TRBD1	-	TRBJ1-3	TGTGCCAGCAGTGACCGACAGGGTTCAACTGGAAACACCATATATTTT	CASSDRQGSTGNTIYF
TRBV11-3	-	-	TRBJ2-7	TGTGCCAGCAGCCCCTGGGGGAGGTCCTACGAGCAGTACTTC	CASSPWGRSYEQYF
TRBV24-1	-	-	TRBJ2-3	TGTGCCACCAGTGATTCGCGGACATTGAGCACAGATACGCAGTATTTT	CATSDSRTLSTDTQYF
TRBV3-1/TRBV3-2	-	-	TRBJ2-5	TGTGCCAGCAGCCAGTTGACGGGAGCTCAAGAGACCCAGTACTTC	CASSQLTGAQETQYF
TRBV6-5	-	-	TRBJ1-2	TGTGCCAGCAGAGTTGACCGAGGGATTGGTGGCTACACCTTC	CASRVDRGIGGYTF
TRBV18	TRBD2	once	TRBJ2-3	TGTGCCAGCTCATCGGGGGGGGACCCCAAGGATACGCAGTATTTT	CASSSGGDPKDTQYF
TRBV27	-	-	TRBJ1-1	TGTGCCAGCAGTTTCTGGGGGACGGGAGTCACTGAAGCTTTCTTT	CASSFWGTGVTEAFF
TRBV2	TRBD1	-	TRBJ1-5	TGTGCCAGCACCGAGGGACAGGGAAGACGTCAGCCCCAGCATTTT	CASTEGQGRRQPQHF
TRBV5-1	-	-	TRBJ2-2	TGCGCCAGCAGCCGTACCGTCGGGGCAGGGGCAAAGGTGAACACCGGGGAGCTGTTTTTT	CASSRTVGAGAKVNTGELFF
TRBV15	-	-	TRBJ2-5	TGTGCCACCAGCAGAGTAGTACAAGAGACCCAGTACTTC	CATSRVVQETQYF
TRBV5-4	TRBD1	-	TRBJ1-4	TGTGCCAGCAGCTCAGCACAGGGGGCGAATGAAAAACTGTTTTTT	CASSSAQGANEKLFF